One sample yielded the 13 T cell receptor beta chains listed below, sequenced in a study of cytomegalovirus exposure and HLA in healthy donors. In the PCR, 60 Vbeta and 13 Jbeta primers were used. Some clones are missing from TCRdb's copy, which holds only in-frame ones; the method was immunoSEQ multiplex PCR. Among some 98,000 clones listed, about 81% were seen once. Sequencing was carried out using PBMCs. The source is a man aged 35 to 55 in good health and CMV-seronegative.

CDR3 residues: CASSLQGSGETQYF. The CDR3 DNA reads TGTGCCAGCAGCTTGCAGGGCTCTGGGGAGACCCAGTACTTC. The chain employs TRBV5-4 and TRBJ2-5, with D possibly matching TRBD1 (5 bases). Between the trimmed V and J ends, which lost 1 base and 5 bases, there was a span of 12 bases. Germline loops: CDR1 SGHNT, CDR2 YYREEE (reference sequence). CDR3 length: 14 amino acids.

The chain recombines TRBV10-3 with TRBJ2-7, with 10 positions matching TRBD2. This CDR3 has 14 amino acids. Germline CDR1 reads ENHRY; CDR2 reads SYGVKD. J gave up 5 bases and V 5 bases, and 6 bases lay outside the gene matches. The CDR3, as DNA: TGTGCCATCAGTTTAGCGGGGGGTGGTCACGAGCAGTACTTC. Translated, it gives CAISLAGGGHEQYF.

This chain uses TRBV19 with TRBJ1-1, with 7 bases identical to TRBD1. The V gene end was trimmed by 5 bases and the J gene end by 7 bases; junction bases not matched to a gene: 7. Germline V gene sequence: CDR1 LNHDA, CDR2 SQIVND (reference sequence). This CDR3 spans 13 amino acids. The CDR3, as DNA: TGTGCCAGTAGTCTTCGACAGGGTAGTGAAGCTTTCTTT. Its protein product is CASSLRQGSEAFF.

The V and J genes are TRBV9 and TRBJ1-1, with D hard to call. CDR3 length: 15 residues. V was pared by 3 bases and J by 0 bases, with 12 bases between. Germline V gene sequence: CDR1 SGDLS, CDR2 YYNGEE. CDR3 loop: CASSAPLALNTEAFF. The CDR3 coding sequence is TGTGCCAGCAGCGCACCTTTGGCTTTGAACACTGAAGCTTTCTTT.

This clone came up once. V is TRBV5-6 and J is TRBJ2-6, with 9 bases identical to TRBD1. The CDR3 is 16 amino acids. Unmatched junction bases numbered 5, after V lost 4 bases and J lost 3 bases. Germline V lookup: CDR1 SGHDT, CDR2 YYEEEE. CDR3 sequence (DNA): TGTGCCAGCAGCAGCGGGACAGGGTTTGGGGCCAACGTCCTGACTTTC. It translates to CASSSGTGFGANVLTF.

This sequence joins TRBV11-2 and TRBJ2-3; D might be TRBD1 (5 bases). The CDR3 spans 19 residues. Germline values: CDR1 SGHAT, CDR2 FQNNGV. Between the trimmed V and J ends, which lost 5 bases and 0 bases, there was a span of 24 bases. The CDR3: CASSLTLRVRGASTDTQYF. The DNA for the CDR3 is TGTGCCAGCAGCCTAACCTTACGTGTACGTGGGGCTAGCACAGATACGCAGTATTTT.

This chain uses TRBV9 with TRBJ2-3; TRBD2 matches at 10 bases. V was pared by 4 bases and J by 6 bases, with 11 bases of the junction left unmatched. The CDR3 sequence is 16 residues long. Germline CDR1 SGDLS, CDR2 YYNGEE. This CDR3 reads CASSPRTSGGGDTQYF. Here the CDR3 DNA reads TGTGCCAGCAGCCCACGGACTAGCGGCGGCGGGGATACGCAGTATTTT.

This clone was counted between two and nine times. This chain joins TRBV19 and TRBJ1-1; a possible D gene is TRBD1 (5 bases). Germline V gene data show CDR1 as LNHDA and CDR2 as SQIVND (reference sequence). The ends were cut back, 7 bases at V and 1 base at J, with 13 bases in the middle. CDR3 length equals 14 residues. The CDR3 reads CASNLIQGNTEAFF. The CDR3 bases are TGTGCCAGTAACCTCATCCAGGGGAACACTGAAGCTTTCTTT.

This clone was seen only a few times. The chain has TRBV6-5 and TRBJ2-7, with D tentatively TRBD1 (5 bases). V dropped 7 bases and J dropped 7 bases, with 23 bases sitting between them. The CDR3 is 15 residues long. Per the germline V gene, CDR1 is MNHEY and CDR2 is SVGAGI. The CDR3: CASTGFSGMVWEQYF. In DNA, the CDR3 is TGTGCCAGCACAGGGTTTTCAGGGATGGTATGGGAGCAGTACTTC.

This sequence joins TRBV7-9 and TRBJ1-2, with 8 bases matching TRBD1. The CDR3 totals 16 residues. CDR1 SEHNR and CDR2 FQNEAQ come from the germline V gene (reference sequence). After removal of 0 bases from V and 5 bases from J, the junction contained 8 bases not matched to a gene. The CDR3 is CASSLAIATGAYGYTF. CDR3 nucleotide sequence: TGTGCCAGCAGCTTAGCCATAGCGACAGGGGCTTATGGCTACACCTTC.

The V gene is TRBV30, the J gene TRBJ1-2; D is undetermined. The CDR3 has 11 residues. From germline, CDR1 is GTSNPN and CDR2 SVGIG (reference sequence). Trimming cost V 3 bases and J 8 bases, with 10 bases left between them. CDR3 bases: TGTGCCTGGAGAGGCGGTGGAGGCTACACCTTC. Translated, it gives CAWRGGGGYTF.

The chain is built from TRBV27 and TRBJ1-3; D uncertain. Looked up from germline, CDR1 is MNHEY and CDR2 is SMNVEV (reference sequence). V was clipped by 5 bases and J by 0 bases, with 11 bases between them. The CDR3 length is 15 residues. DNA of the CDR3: TGTGCCAGCAGTCCCGGGTCATACTCTGGAAACACCATATATTTT. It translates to CASSPGSYSGNTIYF.

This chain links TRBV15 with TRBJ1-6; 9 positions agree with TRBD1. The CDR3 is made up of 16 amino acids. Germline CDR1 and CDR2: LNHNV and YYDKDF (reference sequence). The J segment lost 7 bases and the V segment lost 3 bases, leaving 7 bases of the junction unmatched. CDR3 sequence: CATSSDAGTGNSPLHF. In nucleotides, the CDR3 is TGTGCCACCAGCAGTGACGCCGGGACAGGGAATTCACCCCTCCACTTT.